This T cell receptor (beta chain) was sequenced for a study of cytomegalovirus exposure and HLA in healthy donors. Study-wide points: As was reported, the classifier diagnosed cytomegalovirus status with high specificity and sensitivity.

The PCR had 60 Vbeta and 13 Jbeta primers. Clones were sequenced by immunoSEQ multiplex PCR, and TCRdb holds only the in-frame ones, with some missing. The table has roughly 150,000 clones, 70% to 90% seen once. The CDR3 is 15 residues long. Trimming removed 4 bases from V and 0 bases from J; junction bases left unmatched: 3. Per germline, CDR1 SGHVS and CDR2 FNYEAQ. Notes on this clone: Its specificity is unknown.

Sequencing was performed on PBMCs. The gene calls are TRBV7-6 and TRBJ2-7; 10 bases match TRBD1. The receptor was derived from a woman aged 35 to 49 in good health and CMV-seropositive. DNA for the CDR3: TGTGCCAGCAGCTCGGGACAGGGGATCTCCTACGAGCAGTACTTC. Its protein is CASSSGQGISYEQYF.